This entry lists 21 T cell receptor beta chains sequenced from one sample in a study of cytomegalovirus exposure and HLA in healthy donors. PCR was performed using 60 Vbeta and 13 Jbeta primers. Using immunoSEQ multiplex PCR, the repertoire was profiled, and TCRdb retains in-frame clones only, with some absent. The data hold approximately 120,000 clones, with over 60% observed a single time. Sample: PBMCs. Receptor source: a woman in her 40s in good health and CMV-seropositive.

Comments on this clone: At one end, the junction sequence differs from germline, possibly due to a read error. The chain uses TRBV7-9 and TRBJ2-7; 8 bases align to TRBD2. This CDR3 comprises 11 residues. CDR1 is SEHNR, CDR2 FQNEAQ, per germline (reference sequence). The CDR3 bases are TGTTCCAGCAGCGGGAGTGGGGAGCAGTACTTC. Its translation: CSSSGSGEQYF.

This sequence joins TRBV19 and TRBJ1-3; TRBD1 matches 10 bases. CDR3 size: 16 residues. The V segment lost 5 bases and the J segment 2 bases; nucleotides outside the gene matches: 6. CDR1 and CDR2 from the germline V gene are LNHDA and SQIVND (reference sequence). The CDR3 DNA reads TGTGCCAGTAGTCCTCAGGACAGGGGGACTGGAAACACCATATATTTT. Residues: CASSPQDRGTGNTIYF.

CDR3 DNA sequence: TGTGCCAGCTCACCTCAGCGGGAGGGCCGCGGTGAGCAGTTCTTC. This sequence encodes CASSPQREGRGEQFF. The chain recombines TRBV18 with TRBJ2-1; TRBD2 aligns across 10 bases. Germline lookup yields CDR1 KGHSH and CDR2 LQKENI. The CDR3 totals 15 residues. Germline trimming cut 3 bases from V and 9 bases from J; bases unmatched to any gene: 8.

This chain uses TRBV21-1 with TRBJ2-5; TRBD2, as called in the table, went unchecked against the DNA. TRBV21-1 is shown as a pseudogene. This CDR3 has 16 residues. The DNA for the CDR3 is TGTGCCAGCACCATGAGAAGGCCCGGACTACAAGAGACCCAGTACTTC. Protein product: CASTMRRPGLQETQYF.

There are a few counts of this clone. The identical CDR3 is also encoded by other nucleotide sequences in the sample. The chain is built from TRBV5-4 and TRBJ2-7; TRBD1 agrees at 8 bases. The V and J ends lost 5 bases and 5 bases, in that order; junction bases with no gene match: 9. The germline V gene encodes CDR1 SGHNT and CDR2 YYREEE (reference sequence). This CDR3 spans 14 amino acids. In DNA, the CDR3 is TGTGCCAGCAGGAGGACAGGGTCCGGACACGAGCAGTACTTC. It is translated as CASRRTGSGHEQYF.

This clone was counted between two and nine times. The rearrangement links TRBV6-1 to TRBJ1-1, with D tentatively TRBD1 (5 bases). This CDR3 region has 14 residues. Trimming cost V 2 bases and J 4 bases, with 11 bases left between them. Per the germline V gene, CDR1 is MNHNS and CDR2 is SASEGT. The CDR3 coding sequence is TGTGCCAGCAGTGAAAGGATGGGGGGCACTGAAGCTTTCTTT. It is translated as CASSERMGGTEAFF.

This rearrangement joins TRBV28 to TRBJ1-1, with 8 bases matching TRBD1. In germline, CDR1 is MDHEN, CDR2 SYDVKM. After removal of 5 bases from V and 9 bases from J, the junction contained 5 bases not matched to a gene. There are 12 residues in the CDR3. The CDR3 DNA is TGTGCCAGCAGTGCCCGACAGGGGAAAGCTTTCTTT. Its protein is CASSARQGKAFF.

The chain combines TRBV5-6 with TRBJ2-1; TRBD1 aligns across 9 bases. This CDR3 spans 15 amino acids. Losses at the gene ends were 4 bases for V and 8 bases for J; bases not matched to a gene: 10. Germline V gene data show CDR1 as SGHDT and CDR2 as YYEEEE. The CDR3 sequence is CASSLSGTGRYEQFF. Here the CDR3 DNA reads TGTGCCAGCAGCCTTTCCGGGACAGGGCGGTATGAGCAGTTCTTC.

This clone appeared a few times. The chain links TRBV19 to TRBJ2-1; 14 positions agree with TRBD2. The J segment lost 4 bases and the V segment lost 3 bases, leaving 8 bases of the junction unmatched. Germline V gives CDR1 LNHDA, CDR2 SQIVND (reference sequence). The CDR3 consists of 18 residues. CDR3: CASSISGTSGGSYNEQFF. The CDR3 DNA reads TGTGCCAGTAGTATTTCTGGGACTAGCGGGGGTTCTTACAATGAGCAGTTCTTC.

This clone turned up a few times. V gene TRBV10-3 combines with J gene TRBJ1-5; D is perhaps TRBD1 (5 bases). Trimming took off 10 bases at V and 1 base at J, with 17 bases between the two ends. The CDR3 extends over 15 amino acids. CDR1 and CDR2 from the germline V gene are ENHRY and SYGVKD. In DNA, the CDR3 is TGTGCCACCCTACCACAGGACGCGAGCAATCAGCCCCAGCATTTT. Translating gives CATLPQDASNQPQHF.

The rearrangement joins TRBV18 to TRBJ1-5; 7 nucleotides line up with TRBD1. The V gene's germline CDR1 is KGHSH and CDR2 LQKENI. J lost 5 bases, V lost 4 bases, and 8 bases had no gene match. The length of the CDR3 is 15 residues. The CDR3 DNA reads as TGTGCCAGCTCACTCCGACAGGGCTCGGATCAGCCCCAGCATTTT. This gives the protein CASSLRQGSDQPQHF.

The chain has TRBV10-1 and TRBJ2-3, with D maybe TRBD2 (6 bases). V lost 4 bases to trimming and J lost 4 bases, with 18 bases between them. This CDR3 comprises 16 residues. CDR1 WNHNN and CDR2 SYGVQD come from the germline V gene (reference sequence). The CDR3 here is CASSGIRDSSADTQYF. The DNA of the CDR3 is TGCGCCAGCAGTGGGATAAGGGACTCCAGCGCAGATACGCAGTATTTT.

The chain is built from TRBV19 and TRBJ2-2; tentatively, D is TRBD1 (6 bases). The CDR3 sequence is 15 residues long. The V end was cut by 4 bases, the J end by 4 bases, with 13 bases between. CDR1 and CDR2 from the germline V gene are LNHDA and SQIVND (reference sequence). This CDR3 reads CASSNRDSSTGELFF. The CDR3 coding sequence is TGTGCCAGTAGTAACAGGGATTCCTCCACCGGGGAGCTGTTTTTT.

The gene calls are TRBV11-2 and TRBJ2-2; the D is unclear. V was shortened by 7 bases and J by 2 bases, with 5 bases between the two germline ends. The CDR3 runs to 12 residues. Per germline, CDR1 SGHAT and CDR2 FQNNGV. Here the CDR3 reads CASKLNTGELFF. The CDR3 DNA follows: TGTGCCAGCAAACTCAACACCGGGGAGCTGTTTTTT. Supplemented by reference TRBV11-2 and TRBJ2-2, the full variable domain reads EAGVAQSPRYKIIEKRQSVAFWCNPISGHATLYWYQQILGQGPKLLIQFQNNGVVDDSQLPKDRFSAERLKGVDSTLKIQPAKLEDSAVYLCASKLNTGELFFGEGSRLTVL.

The V and J genes are TRBV7-9 and TRBJ2-7; no firm D call. Germline CDR1 and CDR2: SEHNR and FQNEAQ (reference sequence). Between the trimmed V and J ends, which lost 4 bases and 2 bases, there was a span of 6 bases. CDR3 length: 12 amino acids. CDR3: CASSSVPYEQYF. The CDR3, as DNA: TGTGCCAGCAGCTCCGTCCCCTACGAGCAGTACTTC.

The chain is built from TRBV6-5 and TRBJ2-3; 9 nucleotides agree with TRBD2. The CDR3 runs to 15 residues. Germline V gene lookup returns CDR1 MNHEY and CDR2 SVGAGI. Losses at the gene ends were 10 bases for V and 3 bases for J; bases not matched to a gene: 11. CDR3 protein: CATGRDAGGTDTQYF. The CDR3 nucleotides read TGTGCCACGGGACGGGACGCGGGAGGGACAGATACGCAGTATTTT.

The chain employs TRBV19 and TRBJ2-2; weak D call: TRBD2 (5 bases). Per the germline V gene, CDR1 is LNHDA and CDR2 is SQIVND (reference sequence). Trimming pared 5 bases from V and 3 bases from J, leaving 13 bases between. There are 15 residues in the CDR3. The CDR3 DNA reads TGTGCCAGTAGTCCTGGGCGGGTTCACACCGGGGAGCTGTTTTTT. This translates into CASSPGRVHTGELFF.

The chain combines TRBV19 with TRBJ2-6, with D possibly TRBD2 on 5 matching bases. Germline CDR1 and CDR2: LNHDA and SQIVND (reference sequence). The CDR3 contains 16 residues. V shed 3 bases and J shed 2 bases, with 11 bases lying between them. The CDR3 protein is CASSISAGTGANVLTF. In DNA, the CDR3 is TGTGCCAGTAGTATTTCGGCCGGGACTGGGGCCAACGTCCTGACTTTC. The full variable domain, rest sourced from reference TRBV19 and TRBJ2-6, is DGGITQSPKYLFRKEGQNVTLSCEQNLNHDAMYWYRQDPGQGLRLIYYSQIVNDFQKGDIAEGYSVSREKKESFPLTVTSAQKNPTAFYLCASSISAGTGANVLTFGAGSRLTVL.

This clone has a single count. The V call is TRBV2, the J call TRBJ1-1; D ambiguous. The V and J ends lost 3 bases and 7 bases respectively, with 6 bases between them. Germline lookup yields CDR1 SNHLY and CDR2 FYNNEI. The length of the CDR3 is 11 residues. The chain's CDR3 is CASSDYSEAFF. The CDR3 DNA reads as TGTGCCAGCAGTGATTACAGTGAAGCTTTCTTT.

This clone was counted a few times. CDR3 protein: CASSWDRGVGEKLFF. CDR3 DNA: TGTGCCAGCAGCTGGGACAGGGGTGTTGGAGAAAAACTGTTTTTT. V is TRBV5-4 and J is TRBJ1-4, with 10 positions matching TRBD1. This CDR3 is built from 15 residues. The trim removed 3 bases at V and 8 bases at J, leaving 7 bases unmatched. Germline CDR1 reads SGHNT; CDR2 reads YYREEE (reference sequence).

The genes are TRBV9 and TRBJ2-7; D is perhaps TRBD1 (7 bases). V lost 3 bases to trimming and J lost 3 bases, with 16 bases between them. Germline V gene sequence: CDR1 SGDLS, CDR2 YYNGEE. The CDR3 has 15 amino acids. In nucleotides, the CDR3 is TGTGCCAGCAGCGCCCAGGGGGAGGACTACTACGAGCAGTACTTC. Protein: CASSAQGEDYYEQYF.